This T cell receptor (beta chain) was obtained from a study of blood T cell repertoires in COVID-19. The V gene's germline CDR1 is SGHRS and CDR2 YFSETQ. Trimming removed 4 bases from V and 4 bases from J, with 12 bases in between. The CDR3 is 14 amino acids. Sequenced by immunoSEQ multiplex PCR; TCRdb stores in-frame clones only, minus some. The sample shows nearly 200,000 clones, 85% of them seen only once. V usage is TRBV5-1 and J usage is TRBJ1-3; D gene ambiguous. The sample was peripheral blood. The TCR was taken from a man in his sixties with COVID-19, enrolled during active disease. The CDR3 is CASSNGELGNTIYF. The DNA for the CDR3 is TGCGCCAGCAGCAATGGGGAGTTAGGAAACACCATATATTTT. Using reference TRBV5-1 and TRBJ1-3 for the parts outside the CDR3, the full variable domain is KAGVTQTPRYLIKTRGQQVTLSCSPISGHRSVSWYQQTPGQGLQFLFEYFSETQRNKGNFPGRFSGRQFSNSRSEMNVSTLELGDSALYLCASSNGELGNTIYFGEGSWLTVV.